Listed here is a single TCR beta chain. What it binds is not known. The sample is drawn from a study of T cell clones after liver transplantation. Study information: Pre-transplant mixed lymphocyte reactions yielded third-party-reactive TCRbeta sequences as comparators for graft-donor-reactive sequences. Study-wide findings and caveats: Graft donor-reactive T cells may have migrated into the graft rather than being deleted. Small, mixed patient groups and varying post-transplant times limit these conclusions.

Trimming removed 6 bases at V and 8 bases at J, with 10 bases between. The length of the CDR3 is 10 residues. Germline assignment: CDR1 SQVTM and CDR2 ANQGSEA. Only in-frame clones appear in the TCRdb table, and some are missing; sequencing was by immunoSEQ multiplex PCR. Among some 9,200 clones, approximately 72% were seen once, and the ten largest hold 22%. The material sequenced was CD8+ T cells from blood, taken at the approximately 15-month timepoint. This chain links TRBV29-1 with TRBJ1-2; D call uncertain. This clonotype was sampled from a human patient who received a liver transplant. Some T cells may originate from the graft donor. This chain's CDR3 is CSVYYSGYTF. CDR3 in DNA: TGCAGCGTCTACTACTCCGGCTACACCTTC.